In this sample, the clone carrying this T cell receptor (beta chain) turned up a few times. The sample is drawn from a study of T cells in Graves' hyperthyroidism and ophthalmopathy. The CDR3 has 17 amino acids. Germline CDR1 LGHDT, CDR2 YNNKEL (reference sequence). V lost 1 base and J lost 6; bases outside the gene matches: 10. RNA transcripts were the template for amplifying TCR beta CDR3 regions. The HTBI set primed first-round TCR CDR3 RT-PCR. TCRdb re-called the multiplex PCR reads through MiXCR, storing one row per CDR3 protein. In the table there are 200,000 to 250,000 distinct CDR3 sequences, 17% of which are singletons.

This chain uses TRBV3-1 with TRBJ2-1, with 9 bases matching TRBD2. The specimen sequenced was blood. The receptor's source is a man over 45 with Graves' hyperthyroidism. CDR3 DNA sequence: TGTGCCAGCAGCCAAGCGAGACTAGCGGCAAACGGCAATGAGCAGTTCTTC. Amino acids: CASSQARLAANGNEQFF.